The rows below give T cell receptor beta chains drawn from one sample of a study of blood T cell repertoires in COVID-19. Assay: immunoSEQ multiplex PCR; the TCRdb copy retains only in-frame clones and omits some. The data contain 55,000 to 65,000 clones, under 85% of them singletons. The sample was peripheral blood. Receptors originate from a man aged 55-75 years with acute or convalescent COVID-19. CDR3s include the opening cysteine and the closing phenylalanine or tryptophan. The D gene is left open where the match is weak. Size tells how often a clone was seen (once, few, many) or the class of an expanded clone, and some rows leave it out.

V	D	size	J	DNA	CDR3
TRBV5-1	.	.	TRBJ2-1	TGCGCCAGCAGCTTGCAGGGGGGTTACAATGAGCAGTTCTTC	CASSLQGGYNEQFF
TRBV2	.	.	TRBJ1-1	TGTGCCAGCAGACTGCCCGGCGGCGCGGGCACTGAAGCTTTCTTT	CASRLPGGAGTEAFF
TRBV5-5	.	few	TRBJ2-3	TGTGCCAGCAGCTTGGCAGGTAGCGGAACTACAGATACGCAGTATTTT	CASSLAGSGTTDTQYF
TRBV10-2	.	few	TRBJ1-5	TGCGCCAGCAGCGGGACACTGGGGGTGCCCCAGCATTTT	CASSGTLGVPQHF
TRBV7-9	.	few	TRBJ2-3	TGTGCCAGCAGCTTAAGGGGAAGCACAGATACGCAGTATTTT	CASSLRGSTDTQYF
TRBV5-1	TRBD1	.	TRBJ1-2	TGCGCCAGCAGCTTGGGGGGACAGGGGAGGAGCGGCTACACCTTC	CASSLGGQGRSGYTF
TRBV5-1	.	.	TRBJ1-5	TGCGCCAGCAGCGAGGGGACACTCAACCAGCCCCAGCATTTT	CASSEGTLNQPQHF
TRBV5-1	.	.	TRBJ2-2	TGCGCCAGCAGCTTGGTAGCCGGGAACACCGGGGAGCTGTTTTTT	CASSLVAGNTGELFF
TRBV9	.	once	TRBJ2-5	TGTGCCAGCAGCGTAGACACAGAAGAGACCCAGTACTTC	CASSVDTEETQYF
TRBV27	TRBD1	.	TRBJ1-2	TGTGCCAGCAGTTTTTCCACAGGGGCGAGTACCTATGGCTACACCTTC	CASSFSTGASTYGYTF
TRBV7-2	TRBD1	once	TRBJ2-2	TGTGCCAGCAGCTCCACCGGGACAGTGTACACCGGGGAGCTGTTTTTT	CASSSTGTVYTGELFF
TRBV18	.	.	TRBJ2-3	TGTGCCAGCTCACTAGACACGAGCACAGATACGCAGTATTTT	CASSLDTSTDTQYF
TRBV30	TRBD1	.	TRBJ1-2	TGTGCCTGGAGGACAGGGGGCGCGGATGGCTACACCTTC	CAWRTGGADGYTF
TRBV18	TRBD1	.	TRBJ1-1	TGTGCCAGCTCACCCCCCGACAGGGCTGAAGCTTTCTTT	CASSPPDRAEAFF
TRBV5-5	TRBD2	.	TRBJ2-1	TGTGCCAGCAGCTCAAGCGGGGGATACTACAATGAGCAGTTCTTC	CASSSSGGYYNEQFF
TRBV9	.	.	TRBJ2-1	TGTGCCAGCAGCGTAGTAGGGACACAATTCTACAATGAGCAGTTCTTC	CASSVVGTQFYNEQFF
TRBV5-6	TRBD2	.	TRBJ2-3	TGTGCCAGCAGCCCCACATTTTGGGCTAGCGGGGAATCAGATACGCAGTATTTT	CASSPTFWASGESDTQYF
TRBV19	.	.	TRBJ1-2	TGTGCCAGCGCCGACAGGTCCTATGGCTACACCTTC	CASADRSYGYTF
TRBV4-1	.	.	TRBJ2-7	TGCGCCAGCAGCCCGTTTTTGGGAGCAACCTACGAGCAGTACTTC	CASSPFLGATYEQYF
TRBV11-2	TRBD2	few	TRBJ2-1	TGTGCCAGCAGCTTAGTCGGCGGGGGTAAGTTCTTC	CASSLVGGGKFF
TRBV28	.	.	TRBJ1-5	TGTGCCAGCAGCCCCTCTGGGGGGTTGGATCAGCCCCAGCATTTT	CASSPSGGLDQPQHF
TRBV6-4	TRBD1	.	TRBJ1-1	TGTGCCAGCAGTGACTTGTCCGGACAGGGGAACACTGAAGCTTTCTTT	CASSDLSGQGNTEAFF
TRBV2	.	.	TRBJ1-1	TGTGCCAGCAGTGAAGGCAGGGGCACTGAAGCTTTCTTT	CASSEGRGTEAFF
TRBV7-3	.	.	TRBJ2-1	TGTGCCAGCAGCCCCGCCGGGGTGCGAGAGCAGTTCTTC	CASSPAGVREQFF
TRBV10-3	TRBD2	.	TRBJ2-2	TGTGCCATCAGTGATTCGAGCGGGGCGAACACCGGGGAGCTGTTTTTT	CAISDSSGANTGELFF
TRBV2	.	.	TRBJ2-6	TGTGCCAGCAGTGCGACTCGGAACTCTGGGGCCAACGTCCTGACTTTC	CASSATRNSGANVLTF
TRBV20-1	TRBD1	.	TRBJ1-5	TGCAGTGCTATTGATGACAGGGGAATTAATCAGCCCCAGCATTTT	CSAIDDRGINQPQHF
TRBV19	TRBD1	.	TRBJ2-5	TGTGCCAGTAGTATGGGATTAGGACAGGGCCTACAAGAGACCCAGTACTTC	CASSMGLGQGLQETQYF
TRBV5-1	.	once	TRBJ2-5	TGCGCCAGCAGCATGGGAGAAGAGACCCAGTACTTC	CASSMGEETQYF
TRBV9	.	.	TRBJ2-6	TGTGCCAGCAGCCCACAGGGATCTGGGGCCAACGTCCTGACTTTC	CASSPQGSGANVLTF
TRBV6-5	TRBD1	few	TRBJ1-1	TGTGCCAGCAAAAAGGGACAGGGGGACACTGAAGCTTTCTTT	CASKKGQGDTEAFF
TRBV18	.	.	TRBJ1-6	TGTGCCAGCTCACCTGGGGGCCTCTCCTATAATTCACCCCTCCACTTT	CASSPGGLSYNSPLHF
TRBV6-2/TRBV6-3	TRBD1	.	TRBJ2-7	TGTGCCAGCAGTTCCGGGACAGGATTCTACGAGCAGTACTTC	CASSSGTGFYEQYF
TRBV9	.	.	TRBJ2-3	TGTGCCAGCAGCGTCGGAGTAACAGATACGCAGTATTTT	CASSVGVTDTQYF
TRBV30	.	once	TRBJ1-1	TGTGCCTGGAGTCCAACAGGGCGGGGGATCACTGAAGCTTTCTTT	CAWSPTGRGITEAFF
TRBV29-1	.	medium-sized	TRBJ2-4	TGCAGCGTCATAACAGGGACAGCCAAAAACATTCAGTACTTC	CSVITGTAKNIQYF
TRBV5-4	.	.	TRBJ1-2	TGTGCCAGCAGCGAGCGACAGCTTTCTGGCTACACCTTC	CASSERQLSGYTF
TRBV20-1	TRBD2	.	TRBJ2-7	TGCAGTGCTAGTTCTCTAGCGGCTGTCTCCTACGAGCAGTACTTC	CSASSLAAVSYEQYF
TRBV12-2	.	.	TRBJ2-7	TGTGCAAGTCGCTTGACGACAGGGGTGGAAAACGAGCAGTACTTC	CASRLTTGVENEQYF
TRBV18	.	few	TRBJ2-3	TGTGCCAGCTCACCACCGAAGACAGTGAGCACAGATACGCAGTATTTT	CASSPPKTVSTDTQYF
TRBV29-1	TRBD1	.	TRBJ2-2	TGCAGCGCCTCGGGACAGTCTTTCGCCGGGGAGCTGTTTTTT	CSASGQSFAGELFF
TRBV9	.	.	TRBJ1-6	TGTGCCAGCAGCGCGGGTGGAGGGAAAGGATCACCCCTCCACTTT	CASSAGGGKGSPLHF
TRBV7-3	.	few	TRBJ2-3	TGTGCCAGCAGCCGTGACAGGTTGCAGGATACGCAGTATTTT	CASSRDRLQDTQYF
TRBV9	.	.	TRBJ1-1	TGTGCCAGCAGCGTTACGGTGAACACTGAAGCTTTCTTT	CASSVTVNTEAFF
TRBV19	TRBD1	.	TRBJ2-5	TGTGCCAGTAGTATAGGGGACAGGGGGCTCCGGACCCAGTACTTC	CASSIGDRGLRTQYF
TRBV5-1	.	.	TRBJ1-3	TGCGCCAGCAGCTTTACAGGGACCCCTGGAAACACCATATATTTT	CASSFTGTPGNTIYF
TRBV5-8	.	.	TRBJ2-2	TGTGCCAGCAGCTTGGGAGACACCGGGGAGCTGTTTTTT	CASSLGDTGELFF
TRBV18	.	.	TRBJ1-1	TGTGCCAGTCAACGGGGGGACACTGAAGCTTTCTTT	CASQRGDTEAFF
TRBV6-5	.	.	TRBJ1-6	TGTGCCAGCAATAGACAGGTGGATTATAATTCACCCCTCCACTTT	CASNRQVDYNSPLHF
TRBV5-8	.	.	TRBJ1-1	TGTGCCAGCAGCTTCGACAGGAACACTGAAGCTTTCTTT	CASSFDRNTEAFF
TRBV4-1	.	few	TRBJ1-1	TGCGCCAGCAGCCAAGCGGAGGGCTTGGACACTGAAGCTTTCTTT	CASSQAEGLDTEAFF
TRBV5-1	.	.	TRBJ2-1	TGCGCCAGCAGCTTGTCAATGGGCCTCGACTCCTACAATGAGCAGTTCTTC	CASSLSMGLDSYNEQFF
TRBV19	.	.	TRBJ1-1	TGTGCCAGTAAGTTTACGGATCGGGGTTTCACTGAAGCTTTCTTT	CASKFTDRGFTEAFF
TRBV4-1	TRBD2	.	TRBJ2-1	TGCGCCAGCAGCTCCAGACTAGCGGCGGACAATGAGCAGTTCTTC	CASSSRLAADNEQFF
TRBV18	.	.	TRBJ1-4	TGTGCCAGCTCACCTTCGAGGGAAAAACTGTTTTTT	CASSPSREKLFF